Listed below are T cell receptor beta chains from one sample, sequenced in a study of blood T cell repertoires in COVID-19. Here immunoSEQ multiplex PCR was the method, and the copy in TCRdb shows in-frame clones only, minus some. The data show around 200,000 clones, roughly 89% seen once. Sequencing was done on a sample of peripheral blood. The receptors shown here come from a woman under 30 who had recovered from COVID-19. Each CDR3 is given with its conserved first and last residue. The order of the fields is CDR3 length, clone size, J gene, D gene, V gene, CDR3 DNA, CDR3 protein. The D gene is left open where the match is weak. Some rows have no size entry. The others give once, few or many, or a class for an expanded clone.

13 | NA | TRBJ1-5 | TRBD1 | TRBV4-2 | TGTGCCAGCAGCTTCCAAGGGGGCCAGTACCAGCATTTT | CASSFQGGQYQHF
16 | NA | TRBJ1-3 | TRBD1 | TRBV3-1/TRBV3-2 | TGTGCCAGCAGCCACGAAACAGGGGGCAATAGAAACACCATATATTTT | CASSHETGGNRNTIYF
17 | NA | TRBJ2-7 | TRBD2 | TRBV18 | TGTGCCAGCTCATCCCTCGAAACGGGGGGAAGCCACCTCGAGCAGTACTTC | CASSSLETGGSHLEQYF
15 | few | TRBJ2-1 | TRBD1 | TRBV2 | TGTGCCAGCAGTGACCGGACAGGGCCCTCCAATGAGCAGTTCTTC | CASSDRTGPSNEQFF
16 | few | TRBJ1-5 | NA | TRBV3-1/TRBV3-2 | TGTGCCAGCAGCCAAGATCTAGGGGGTTTCGGTCAGCCCCAGCATTTT | CASSQDLGGFGQPQHF
17 | NA | TRBJ1-4 | TRBD1 | TRBV19 | TGTGCCAGTAGTACAACAGGGGGCGCGAATTTAAACGAAAAACTGTTTTTT | CASSTTGGANLNEKLFF
14 | NA | TRBJ2-5 | TRBD2 | TRBV7-9 | TGTGCCAGCAGCTTCGCGGGAGGGCGAGAGACCCAGTACTTC | CASSFAGGRETQYF
17 | NA | TRBJ2-1 | TRBD2 | TRBV9 | TGTGCCAGCAGCGTAGATAAGCGGGAGGGACTCTACAATGAGCAGTTCTTC | CASSVDKREGLYNEQFF
14 | NA | TRBJ2-2 | NA | TRBV10-3 | TGTGCCACCCGGAGGGACAGGAACACCGGGGAGCTGTTTTTT | CATRRDRNTGELFF
15 | NA | TRBJ1-1 | NA | TRBV15 | TGTGCCACCAGCAGAGGGGACCCGGAGGGTTCTGAAGCTTTCTTT | CATSRGDPEGSEAFF
14 | NA | TRBJ1-2 | TRBD1 | TRBV30 | TGTGCCTGGAACCCGACGACAGGGCGGTATGGCTACACCTTC | CAWNPTTGRYGYTF
14 | NA | TRBJ1-1 | TRBD1 | TRBV5-1 | TGCGCCAGCAGCTCAAGTACAGGGGTCACTGAAGCTTTCTTT | CASSSSTGVTEAFF
14 | NA | TRBJ2-3 | TRBD2 | TRBV2 | TGTGCCAGCAGTGACACTAGCGGCACAGATACGCAGTATTTT | CASSDTSGTDTQYF
16 | NA | TRBJ2-1 | NA | TRBV4-3 | TGCGCCAGCAGCCACGCGGACTGGGGAATGGACAATGAGCAGTTCTTC | CASSHADWGMDNEQFF
14 | NA | TRBJ2-1 | TRBD1 | TRBV27 | TGTGCCAGCAGTTCAACAGGGGGCCTCTTCGAGCAGTTCTTC | CASSSTGGLFEQFF
15 | NA | TRBJ1-5 | NA | TRBV2 | TGTGCCAGCAGTGAAGGAGCGAATAGCAATCAGCCCCAGCATTTT | CASSEGANSNQPQHF
14 | NA | TRBJ1-2 | NA | TRBV19 | TGTGCCAGTAGTATCCCCAGGGCTAACTATGGCTACACCTTC | CASSIPRANYGYTF
11 | NA | TRBJ1-2 | NA | TRBV16 | TGTGCCAGCAGCTCAGGGGTTGGCTACACCTTC | CASSSGVGYTF
13 | few | TRBJ1-1 | NA | TRBV2 | TGTGCCAGCAGCGCGTTGATGAACACTGAAGCTTTCTTT | CASSALMNTEAFF
14 | NA | TRBJ1-2 | NA | TRBV19 | TGTGCCAGTTCTCCGGGACAAGATTACTATGGCTACACCTTC | CASSPGQDYYGYTF
17 | NA | TRBJ2-2 | NA | TRBV21-1 | TGTGCCAGCCTTAGGACAGGGGGCGATGAGAACACCGGGGAGCTGTTTTTT | CASLRTGGDENTGELFF
15 | NA | TRBJ2-5 | TRBD2 | TRBV11-3 | TGTGCCAGCAGCTTAGCGGCGGGGGGGCAGGAGACCCAGTACTTC | CASSLAAGGQETQYF
16 | once | TRBJ2-3 | TRBD2 | TRBV2 | TGTGCCAGCACCGGATCGGGGGGGGCCGCCCAATATACGCAGTATTTT | CASTGSGGAAQYTQYF
16 | NA | TRBJ1-2 | TRBD1 | TRBV10-3 | TGTGCCATCAGTGAGTCTCGTCGGGACAGGCTTACGGGCTACACCTTC | CAISESRRDRLTGYTF
16 | NA | TRBJ2-1 | TRBD2 | TRBV18 | TGTGCCAGCTCACCGTTGGCACTAGCGGGAGACAATGAGCAGTTCTTC | CASSPLALAGDNEQFF
14 | NA | TRBJ1-4 | NA | TRBV4-3 | TGCGCCAGCAGCCAAGAATGGCGACAGGCCAAACTGTTTTTT | CASSQEWRQAKLFF
13 | NA | TRBJ1-1 | NA | TRBV18 | TGTGCCAGCTCACCGAGCCTGAACACTGAAGCTTTCTTT | CASSPSLNTEAFF
14 | NA | TRBJ2-3 | NA | TRBV4-1 | TGCGCCAGCAGCCTCACCGCAGGAACAGATACGCAGTATTTT | CASSLTAGTDTQYF
14 | NA | TRBJ2-3 | NA | TRBV6-2/TRBV6-3 | TGTGCCAGCAGCCAATTTACTCGCACAGATACGCAGTATTTT | CASSQFTRTDTQYF
14 | NA | TRBJ1-2 | NA | TRBV19 | TGTGCCAGTAGCCCCCAAGCGGGGTCCTATGGCTACACCTTC | CASSPQAGSYGYTF
16 | NA | TRBJ2-1 | TRBD2 | TRBV27 | TGTGCCAGCAGTTTCCTGCCCAGCGGGAGTAGTAATGAGCAGTTCTTC | CASSFLPSGSSNEQFF
15 | NA | TRBJ1-2 | NA | TRBV14 | TGTGCCAGCAGCCAAGAGGTCTCCGCGGGCTATGGCTACACCTTC | CASSQEVSAGYGYTF
16 | NA | TRBJ1-1 | TRBD1 | TRBV7-8 | TGTGCCAGCAGCCACAACTGGGAGACAGGGGGCACTGAAGCTTTCTTT | CASSHNWETGGTEAFF
15 | NA | TRBJ2-3 | TRBD1 | TRBV27 | TGTGCCAGCAGTCCCAGGGGGCCCCCCACAGATACGCAGTATTTT | CASSPRGPPTDTQYF
19 | NA | TRBJ2-1 | TRBD2 | TRBV4-1 | TGCGCCAGCAGAGCAAGGTTAGCGGGAGCGGCGGTAACCTACAATGAGCAGTTCTTC | CASRARLAGAAVTYNEQFF
11 | NA | TRBJ2-3 | NA | TRBV7-8 | TGTGCCAGCAGCCCTCGGGATACGCAGTATTTT | CASSPRDTQYF
13 | NA | TRBJ2-3 | TRBD2 | TRBV25-1 | TGTGCCAGCAGACGGGAGGCCACAGATACGCAGTATTTT | CASRREATDTQYF